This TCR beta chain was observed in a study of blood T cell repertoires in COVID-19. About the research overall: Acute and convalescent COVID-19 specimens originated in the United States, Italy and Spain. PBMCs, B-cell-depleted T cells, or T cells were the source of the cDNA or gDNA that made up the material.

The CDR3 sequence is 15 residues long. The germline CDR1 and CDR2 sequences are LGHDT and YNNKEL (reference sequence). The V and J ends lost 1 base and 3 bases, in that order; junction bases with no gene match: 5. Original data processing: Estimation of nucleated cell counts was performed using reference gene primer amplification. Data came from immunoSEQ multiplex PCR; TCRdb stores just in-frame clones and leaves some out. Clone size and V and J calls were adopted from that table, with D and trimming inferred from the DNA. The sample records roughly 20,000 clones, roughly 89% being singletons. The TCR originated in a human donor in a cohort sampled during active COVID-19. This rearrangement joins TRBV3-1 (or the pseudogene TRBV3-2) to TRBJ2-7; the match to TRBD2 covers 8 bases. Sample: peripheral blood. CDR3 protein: CASSQGVAGNYEQYF. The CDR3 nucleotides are TGTGCCAGCAGCCAAGGGGTAGCGGGGAACTACGAGCAGTACTTC.